A selection of T cell receptor beta chains follows, all from one sample in a study of cytomegalovirus exposure and HLA in healthy donors. TCRdb's table, derived via immunoSEQ multiplex PCR, lists solely in-frame clones and lacks some. The sample holds around 160,000 clones, approximately 79% seen once. Sequencing was carried out using PBMCs. The receptors originated from a human donor in good health. The CDR3 runs from the conserved cysteine through the conserved F or W. D genes are given only for firm matches.

j_call,v_call,d_call,cdr3_nt,cdr3_aa
TRBJ1-2,TRBV19,NA,TGTGCCAGTAGTATCCGAGGTTCTAACTATGGCTACACCTTC,CASSIRGSNYGYTF
TRBJ2-3,TRBV5-6,NA,TGTGCCAGCAGCTTGGGCCTGACATCAGGGGTCGGGGATACGCAGTATTTT,CASSLGLTSGVGDTQYF
TRBJ2-3,TRBV2,TRBD2,TGTGCCAGCAGCAGCGGGGGAGGAGATACGCAGTATTTT,CASSSGGGDTQYF
TRBJ2-2,TRBV6-5,NA,TGTGCCAGCAGTGCGGGGGCCCTGAACACCGGGGAGCTGTTTTTT,CASSAGALNTGELFF
TRBJ1-2,TRBV10-2,NA,TGCGCCAGCAGTGAGTCGGGGGCAGCTAGGGGCTACACCTTC,CASSESGAARGYTF
TRBJ1-4,TRBV5-1,NA,TGCGCCAGCAGCTTGAGGGGGAAGGCAACTAATGAAAAACTGTTTTTT,CASSLRGKATNEKLFF
TRBJ1-6,TRBV6-4,NA,TGTGCCAGCAGTGCCACGGGGGGGGATTCACCCCTCCACTTT,CASSATGGDSPLHF
TRBJ1-4,TRBV7-3,NA,TGTGCCAGCAGGCGGGGGTGGCTGGATGAAAAACTGTTTTTT,CASRRGWLDEKLFF
TRBJ2-5,TRBV10-2,NA,TGCGCCAGCAGTGTAGTCGAAGAGACCCAGTACTTC,CASSVVEETQYF
TRBJ1-6,TRBV27,TRBD1,TGTGCCAGCAGTACCACCCAGGGGGCTAATTCACCCCTCCACTTT,CASSTTQGANSPLHF
TRBJ2-3,TRBV7-9,NA,TGTGCCAGCAGCTTAGCGGGCCCCACAGATACGCAGTATTTT,CASSLAGPTDTQYF
TRBJ1-1,TRBV5-1,TRBD1,TGCGCCAGCAGCGCGACAGGGGAGAACACTGAAGCTTTCTTT,CASSATGENTEAFF
TRBJ1-5,TRBV27,TRBD1,TGTGCCAGCAGTCCCCGGGACAGGGGCAATCAGCCCCAGCATTTT,CASSPRDRGNQPQHF
TRBJ2-7,TRBV5-4,TRBD2,TGTGCCAGCAGCCGCATCACCGGGGGGAACTACGAGCAGTACTTC,CASSRITGGNYEQYF